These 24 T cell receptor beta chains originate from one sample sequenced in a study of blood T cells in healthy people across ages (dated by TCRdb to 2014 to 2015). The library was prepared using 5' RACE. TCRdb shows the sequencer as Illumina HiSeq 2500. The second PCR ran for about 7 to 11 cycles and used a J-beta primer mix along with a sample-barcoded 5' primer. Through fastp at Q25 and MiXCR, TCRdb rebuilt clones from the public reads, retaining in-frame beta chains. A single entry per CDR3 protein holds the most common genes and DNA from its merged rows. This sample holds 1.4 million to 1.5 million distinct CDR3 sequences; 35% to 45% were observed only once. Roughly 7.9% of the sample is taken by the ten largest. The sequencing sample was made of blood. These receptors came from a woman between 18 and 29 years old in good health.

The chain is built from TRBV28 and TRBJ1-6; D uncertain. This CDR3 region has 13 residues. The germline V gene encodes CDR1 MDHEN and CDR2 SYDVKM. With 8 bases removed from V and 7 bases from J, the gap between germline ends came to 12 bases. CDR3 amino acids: CASAGSMNSPLHF. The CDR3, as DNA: TGTGCCAGCGCGGGGAGTATGAATTCACCCCTCCACTTT.

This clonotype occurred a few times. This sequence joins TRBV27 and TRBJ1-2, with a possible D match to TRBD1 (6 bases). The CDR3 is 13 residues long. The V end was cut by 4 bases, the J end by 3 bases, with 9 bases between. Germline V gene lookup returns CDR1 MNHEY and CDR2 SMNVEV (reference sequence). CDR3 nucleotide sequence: TGTGCCAGCAGTTCAGCAGGGGACTATGGCTACACCTTC. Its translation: CASSSAGDYGYTF.

CDR3 protein: CASNPTTGKRDGELFF. In DNA form, the CDR3 reads TGTGCCAGCAACCCAACCACCGGGAAGAGGGACGGGGAGCTGTTTTTT. V is TRBV9 and J is TRBJ2-2; D perhaps matches TRBD2 (5 bases). Germline V gene sequence: CDR1 SGDLS, CDR2 YYNGEE. V dropped 6 bases and J dropped 7 bases, with 22 bases sitting between them. This CDR3 contains 16 residues.

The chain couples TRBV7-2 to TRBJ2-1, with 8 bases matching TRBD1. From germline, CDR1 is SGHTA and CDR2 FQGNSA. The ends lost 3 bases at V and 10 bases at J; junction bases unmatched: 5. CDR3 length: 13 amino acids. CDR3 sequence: CASSLDRDGEQFF. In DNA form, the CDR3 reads TGTGCCAGCAGCTTGGACAGGGACGGAGAGCAGTTCTTC.

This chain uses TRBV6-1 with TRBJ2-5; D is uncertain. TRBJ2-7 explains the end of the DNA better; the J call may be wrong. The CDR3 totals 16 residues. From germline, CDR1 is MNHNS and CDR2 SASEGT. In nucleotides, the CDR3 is TGTGCCAGCAGTGAACGGTCGGAGATACGGCTATACGAGCAGTACTTC. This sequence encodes CASSERSEIRLYEQYF.

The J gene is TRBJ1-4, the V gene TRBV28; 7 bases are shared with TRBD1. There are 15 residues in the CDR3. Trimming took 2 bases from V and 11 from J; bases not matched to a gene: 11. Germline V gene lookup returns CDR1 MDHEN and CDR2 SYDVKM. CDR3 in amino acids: CASSLQATGYKKLFF. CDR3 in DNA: TGTGCCAGCAGTTTACAGGCGACAGGGTACAAGAAACTGTTTTTT. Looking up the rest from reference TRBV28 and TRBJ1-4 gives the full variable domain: DVKVTQSSRYLVKRTGEKVFLECVQDMDHENMFWYRQDPGLGLRLIYFSYDVKMKEKGDIPEGYSVSREKKERFSLILESASTNQTSMYLCASSLQATGYKKLFFGSGTQLSVL.

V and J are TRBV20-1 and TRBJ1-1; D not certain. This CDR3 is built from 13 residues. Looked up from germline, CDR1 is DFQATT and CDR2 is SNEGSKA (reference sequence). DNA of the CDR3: TGCAGAGCCTTGGGCCCCGAGAACACTGAAGCTTTCTTT. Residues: CRALGPENTEAFF.

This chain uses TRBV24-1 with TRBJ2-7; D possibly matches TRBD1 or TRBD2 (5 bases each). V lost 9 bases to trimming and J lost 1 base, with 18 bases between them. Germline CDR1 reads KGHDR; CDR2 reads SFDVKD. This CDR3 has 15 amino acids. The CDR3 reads CATDYDRRPSYEQYF. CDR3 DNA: TGTGCCACCGACTATGACAGACGGCCATCCTACGAGCAGTACTTC.

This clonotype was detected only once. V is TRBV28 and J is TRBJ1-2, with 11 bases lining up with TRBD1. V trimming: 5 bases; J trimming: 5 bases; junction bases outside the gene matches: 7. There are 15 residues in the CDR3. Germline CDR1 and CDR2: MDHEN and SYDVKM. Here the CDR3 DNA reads TGTGCCAGCAGTGTCGGACAGGGGGCAAAGTATGGCTACACCTTC. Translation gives CASSVGQGAKYGYTF.

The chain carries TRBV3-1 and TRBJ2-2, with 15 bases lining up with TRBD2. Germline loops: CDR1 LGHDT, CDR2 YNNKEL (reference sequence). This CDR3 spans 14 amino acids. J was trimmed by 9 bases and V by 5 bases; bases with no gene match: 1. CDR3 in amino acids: CASSGLAGGRELFF. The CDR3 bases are TGTGCCAGCAGCGGACTAGCGGGAGGGCGGGAGCTGTTTTTT.

CDR3 region: CASSYAGDRFYEQYF. The CDR3 region has the DNA TGTGCCAGCAGTTACGCCGGGGACCGCTTCTACGAGCAGTACTTC. This chain links TRBV27 with TRBJ2-7, with D possibly called TRBD1 or TRBD2 (5 bases each). Trimming pared 4 bases from V and 3 bases from J, leaving 16 bases between. Germline V gene sequence: CDR1 MNHEY, CDR2 SMNVEV (reference sequence). This CDR3 contains 15 residues.

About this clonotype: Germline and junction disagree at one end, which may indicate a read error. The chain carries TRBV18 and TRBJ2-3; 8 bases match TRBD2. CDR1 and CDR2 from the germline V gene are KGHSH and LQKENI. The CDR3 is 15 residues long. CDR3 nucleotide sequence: TGTGCCAGCTCAACGACTAGCGAGGCCACATATACGCAGTATTTT. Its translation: CASSTTSEATYTQYF.

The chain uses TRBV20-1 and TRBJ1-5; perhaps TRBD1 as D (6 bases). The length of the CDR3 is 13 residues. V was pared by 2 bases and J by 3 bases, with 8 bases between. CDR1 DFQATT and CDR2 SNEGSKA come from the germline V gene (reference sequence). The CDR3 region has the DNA TGCAGTGCTAGAAACAGGGACAATCAGCCCCAGCATTTT. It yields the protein CSARNRDNQPQHF.

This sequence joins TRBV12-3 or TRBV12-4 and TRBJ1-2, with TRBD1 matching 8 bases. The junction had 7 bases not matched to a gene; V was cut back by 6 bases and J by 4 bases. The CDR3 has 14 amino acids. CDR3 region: CASRAGGRAYGYTF. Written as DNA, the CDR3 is TGTGCCAGCAGGGCAGGGGGCAGGGCCTATGGCTACACCTTC.

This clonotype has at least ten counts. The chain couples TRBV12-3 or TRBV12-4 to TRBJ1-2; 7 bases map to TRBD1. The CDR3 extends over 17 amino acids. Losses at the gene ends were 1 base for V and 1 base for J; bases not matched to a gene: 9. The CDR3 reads CASSLGTGGGNNYGYTF. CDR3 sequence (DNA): TGTGCCAGCAGTTTAGGGACAGGTGGGGGTAATAACTATGGCTACACCTTC.

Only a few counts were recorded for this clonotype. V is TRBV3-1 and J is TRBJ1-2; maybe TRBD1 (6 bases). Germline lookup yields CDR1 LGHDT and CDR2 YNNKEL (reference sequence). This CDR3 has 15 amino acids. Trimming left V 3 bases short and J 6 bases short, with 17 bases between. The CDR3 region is CASSHGNRAVDGYTF. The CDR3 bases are TGTGCCAGCAGCCACGGAAACAGGGCTGTTGATGGCTACACCTTC.

The chain's CDR3 is CAWSRVSTNYGYTF. In nucleotides, the CDR3 is TGTGCCTGGAGTAGGGTGTCTACTAACTATGGCTACACCTTC. The V and J genes are TRBV30 and TRBJ1-2; no reliable D call. Germline CDR1 reads GTSNPN; CDR2 reads SVGIG (reference sequence). V was pared by 2 bases and J by 0 bases, with 10 bases between. This CDR3 has 14 amino acids.

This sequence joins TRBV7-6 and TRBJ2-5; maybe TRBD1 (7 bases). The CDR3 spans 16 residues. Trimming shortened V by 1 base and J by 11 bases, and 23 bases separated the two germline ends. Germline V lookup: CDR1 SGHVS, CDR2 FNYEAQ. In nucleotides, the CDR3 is TGTGCCAGCAGCTTAGGGACAGGAGGGTCTCGGGGTGGGCAGTACTTC. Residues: CASSLGTGGSRGGQYF.

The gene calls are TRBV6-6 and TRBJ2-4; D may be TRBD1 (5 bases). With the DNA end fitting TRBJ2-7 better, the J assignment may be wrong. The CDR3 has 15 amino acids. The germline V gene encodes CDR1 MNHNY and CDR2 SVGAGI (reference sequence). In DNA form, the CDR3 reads TGTGCCAGCAGTCTCACCGCCAGGGTCATCTACGAGCAGTACTTC. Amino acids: CASSLTARVIYEQYF.

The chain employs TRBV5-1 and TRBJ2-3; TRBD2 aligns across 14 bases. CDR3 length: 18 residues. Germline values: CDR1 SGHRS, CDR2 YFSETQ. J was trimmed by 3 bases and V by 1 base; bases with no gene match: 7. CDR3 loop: CASSLSGLAGAGTDTQYF. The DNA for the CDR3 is TGCGCCAGCAGCTTGTCGGGACTAGCGGGAGCGGGGACAGATACGCAGTATTTT.

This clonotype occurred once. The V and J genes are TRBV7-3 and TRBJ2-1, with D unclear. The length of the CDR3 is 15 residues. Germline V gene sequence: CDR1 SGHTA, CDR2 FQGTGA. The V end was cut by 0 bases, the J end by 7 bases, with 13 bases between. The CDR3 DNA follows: TGTGCCAGCAGCTTAACAGGTGGTGCGGTGAATGAGCAGTTCTTC. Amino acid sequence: CASSLTGGAVNEQFF.

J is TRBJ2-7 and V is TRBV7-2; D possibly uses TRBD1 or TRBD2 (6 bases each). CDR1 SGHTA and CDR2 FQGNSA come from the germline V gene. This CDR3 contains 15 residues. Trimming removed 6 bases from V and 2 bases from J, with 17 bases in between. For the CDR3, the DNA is TGTGCCAGCAGAGATAGCCCGGGGGCGACCTACGAGCAGTACTTC. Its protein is CASRDSPGATYEQYF.

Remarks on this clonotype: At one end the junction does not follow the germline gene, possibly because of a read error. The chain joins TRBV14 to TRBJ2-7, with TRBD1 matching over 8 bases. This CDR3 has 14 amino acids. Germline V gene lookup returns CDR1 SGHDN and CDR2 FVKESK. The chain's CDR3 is CAGSLGQGSYEQYF. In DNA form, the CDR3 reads TGTGCCGGCAGCCTTGGACAGGGATCCTACGAGCAGTACTTC.

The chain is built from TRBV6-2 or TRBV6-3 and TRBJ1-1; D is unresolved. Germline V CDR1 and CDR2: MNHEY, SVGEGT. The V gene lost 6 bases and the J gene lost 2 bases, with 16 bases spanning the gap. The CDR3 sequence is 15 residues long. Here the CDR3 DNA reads TGTGCCAGCAGCCGTGGATCGGGCCGAAACACTGAAGCTTTCTTT. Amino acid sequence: CASSRGSGRNTEAFF.